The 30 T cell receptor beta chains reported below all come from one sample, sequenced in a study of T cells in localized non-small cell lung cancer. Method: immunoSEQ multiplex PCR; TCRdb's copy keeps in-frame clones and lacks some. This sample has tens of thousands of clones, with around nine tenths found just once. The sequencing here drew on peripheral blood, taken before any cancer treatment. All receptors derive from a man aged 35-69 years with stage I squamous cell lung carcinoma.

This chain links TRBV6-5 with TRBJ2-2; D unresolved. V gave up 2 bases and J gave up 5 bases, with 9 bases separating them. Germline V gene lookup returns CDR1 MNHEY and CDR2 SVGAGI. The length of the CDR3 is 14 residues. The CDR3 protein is CASSYGLWTGELFF. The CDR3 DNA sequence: TGTGCCAGCAGTTACGGGCTGTGGACCGGGGAGCTGTTTTTT.

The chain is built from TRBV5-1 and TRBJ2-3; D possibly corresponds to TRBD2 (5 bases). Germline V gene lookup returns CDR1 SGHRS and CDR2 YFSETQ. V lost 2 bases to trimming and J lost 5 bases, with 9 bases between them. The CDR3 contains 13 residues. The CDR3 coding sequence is TGCGCCAGCAGCTTAAAACTAGAAGATACGCAGTATTTT. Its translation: CASSLKLEDTQYF.

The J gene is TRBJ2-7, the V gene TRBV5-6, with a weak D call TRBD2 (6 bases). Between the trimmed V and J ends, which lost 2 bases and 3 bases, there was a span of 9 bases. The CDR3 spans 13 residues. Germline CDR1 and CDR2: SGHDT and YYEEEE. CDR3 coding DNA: TGTGCCAGCAGCTTTGGGACTTTCTACGAGCAGTACTTC. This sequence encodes CASSFGTFYEQYF.

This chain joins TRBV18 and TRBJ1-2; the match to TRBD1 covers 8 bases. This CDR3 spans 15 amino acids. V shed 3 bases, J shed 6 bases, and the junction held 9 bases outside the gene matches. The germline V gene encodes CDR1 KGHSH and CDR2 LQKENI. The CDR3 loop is CASSPQGALNDGYTF. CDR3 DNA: TGTGCCAGCTCACCCCAGGGGGCGCTGAATGATGGCTACACCTTC.

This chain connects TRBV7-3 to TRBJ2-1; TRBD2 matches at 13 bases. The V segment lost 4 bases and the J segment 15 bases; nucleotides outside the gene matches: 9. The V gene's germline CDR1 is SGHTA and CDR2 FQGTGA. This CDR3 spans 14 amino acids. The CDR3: CASSSRTSGRDLFF. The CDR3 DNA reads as TGTGCCAGCAGCTCCAGGACTAGCGGGAGAGACCTGTTCTTC.

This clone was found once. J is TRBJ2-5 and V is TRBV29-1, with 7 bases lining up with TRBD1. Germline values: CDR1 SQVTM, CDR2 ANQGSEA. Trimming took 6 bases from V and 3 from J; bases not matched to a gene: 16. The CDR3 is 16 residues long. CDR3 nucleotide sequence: TGCAGCGTCGACTTGAGGGATAGGGGACAGAAAGAGACCCAGTACTTC. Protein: CSVDLRDRGQKETQYF.

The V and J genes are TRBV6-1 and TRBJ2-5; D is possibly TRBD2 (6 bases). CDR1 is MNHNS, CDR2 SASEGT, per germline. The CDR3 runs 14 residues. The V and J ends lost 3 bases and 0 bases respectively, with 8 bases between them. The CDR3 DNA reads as TGTGCCAGCAGTGATCGGGGGTACCAAGAGACCCAGTACTTC. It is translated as CASSDRGYQETQYF.

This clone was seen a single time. In DNA form, the CDR3 reads TGTGCCAGCAGCCAGACAGGGGTCCAGCATTTT. It yields the protein CASSQTGVQHF. The rearrangement links TRBV7-2 to TRBJ1-5; 8 nucleotides agree with TRBD1. The CDR3 sequence is 11 residues long. V lost 5 bases and J lost 12; bases outside the gene matches: 3. Germline CDR1 is SGHTA and CDR2 is FQGNSA.

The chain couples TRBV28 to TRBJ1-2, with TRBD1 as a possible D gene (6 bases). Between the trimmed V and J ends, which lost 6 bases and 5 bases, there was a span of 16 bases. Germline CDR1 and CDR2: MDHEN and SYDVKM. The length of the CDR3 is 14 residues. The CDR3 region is CASSEGTILYGYTF. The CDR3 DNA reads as TGTGCCAGCAGCGAGGGGACAATTCTTTATGGCTACACCTTC.

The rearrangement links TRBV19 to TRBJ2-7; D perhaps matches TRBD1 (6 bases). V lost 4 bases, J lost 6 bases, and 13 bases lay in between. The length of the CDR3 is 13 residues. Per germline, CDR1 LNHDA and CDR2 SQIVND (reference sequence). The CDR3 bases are TGTGCCAGTAGTAACGCAGGGGCCGGCGAGCAGTACTTC. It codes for CASSNAGAGEQYF.

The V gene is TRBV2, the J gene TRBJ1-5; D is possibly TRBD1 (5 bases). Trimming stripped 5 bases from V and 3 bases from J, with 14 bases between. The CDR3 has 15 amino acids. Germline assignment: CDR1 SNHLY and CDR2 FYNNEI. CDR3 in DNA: TGTGCCAGCAGTCTTGGGGGGTTGCACAATCAGCCCCAGCATTTT. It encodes CASSLGGLHNQPQHF.

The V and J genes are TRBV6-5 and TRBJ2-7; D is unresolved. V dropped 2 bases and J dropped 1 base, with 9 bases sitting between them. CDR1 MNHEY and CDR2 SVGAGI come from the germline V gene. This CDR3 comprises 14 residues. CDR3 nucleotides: TGTGCCAGCAGTTACGAGGACGGTTCCTACGAGCAGTACTTC. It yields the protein CASSYEDGSYEQYF.

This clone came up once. CDR3 residues: CASSLGVGFTDTQYF. The CDR3 DNA follows: TGTGCCAGCAGTTTGGGAGTCGGTTTCACAGATACGCAGTATTTT. The V gene is TRBV6-5, the J gene TRBJ2-3, with D maybe TRBD2 (5 bases). Germline V CDR1 and CDR2: MNHEY, SVGAGI. The CDR3 totals 15 residues. V was trimmed by 4 bases and J by 2 bases, leaving 13 bases between them.

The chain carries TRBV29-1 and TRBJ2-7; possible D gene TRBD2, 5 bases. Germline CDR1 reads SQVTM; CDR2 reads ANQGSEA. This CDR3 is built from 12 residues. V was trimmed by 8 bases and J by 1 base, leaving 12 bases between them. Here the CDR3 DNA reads TGCAGCCCAGGACTCGATTCCTACGAGCAGTACTTC. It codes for CSPGLDSYEQYF.

CDR3 loop: CASRTDRGLQPQHF. The CDR3 DNA reads TGTGCCAGCAGGACGGACAGGGGGCTTCAGCCCCAGCATTTT. The rearrangement links TRBV6-1 to TRBJ1-5; 11 bases align to TRBD1. Germline assignment: CDR1 MNHNS and CDR2 SASEGT. J gave up 6 bases and V 6 bases, and 4 bases lay outside the gene matches. This CDR3 spans 14 amino acids.

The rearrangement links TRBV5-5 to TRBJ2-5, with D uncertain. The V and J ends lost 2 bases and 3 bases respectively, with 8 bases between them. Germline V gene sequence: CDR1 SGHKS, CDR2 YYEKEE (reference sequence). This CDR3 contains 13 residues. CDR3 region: CASSFAGEETQYF. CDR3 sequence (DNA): TGTGCCAGCAGCTTTGCTGGGGAAGAGACCCAGTACTTC.

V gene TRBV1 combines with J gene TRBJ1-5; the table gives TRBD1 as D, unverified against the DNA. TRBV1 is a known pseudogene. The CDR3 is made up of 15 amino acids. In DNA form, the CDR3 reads TGCACCAGCAGCCACCCTGGACACTGCAATCAGCCCCAGCATTTT. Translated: CTSSHPGHCNQPQHF.

The CDR3 protein is CASTVATNEKLFF. The CDR3, as DNA: TGTGCCAGCACGGTCGCAACTAATGAAAAACTGTTTTTT. V gene TRBV6-1 combines with J gene TRBJ1-4; no clear D. The ends were cut back, 7 bases at V and 0 bases at J, with 6 bases in the middle. The CDR3 has 13 residues. CDR1 is MNHNS, CDR2 SASEGT, per germline.

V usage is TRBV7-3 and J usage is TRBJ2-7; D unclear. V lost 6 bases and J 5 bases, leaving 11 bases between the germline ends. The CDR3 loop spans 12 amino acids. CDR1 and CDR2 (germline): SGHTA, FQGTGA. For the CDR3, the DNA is TGTGCCAGCAGGGGTAGTCGGGACGAGCAGTACTTC. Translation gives CASRGSRDEQYF.

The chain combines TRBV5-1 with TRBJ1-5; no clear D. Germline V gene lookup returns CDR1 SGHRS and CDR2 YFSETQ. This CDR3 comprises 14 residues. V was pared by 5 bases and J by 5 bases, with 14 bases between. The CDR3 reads CASRAGGNDQPQHF. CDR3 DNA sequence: TGCGCCAGCAGGGCGGGAGGAAACGATCAGCCCCAGCATTTT.

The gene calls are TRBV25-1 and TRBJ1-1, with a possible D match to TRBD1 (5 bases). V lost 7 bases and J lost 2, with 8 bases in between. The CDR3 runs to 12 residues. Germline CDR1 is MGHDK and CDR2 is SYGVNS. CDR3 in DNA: TGTGCCAGCAAGGGACCTAACACTGAAGCTTTCTTT. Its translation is CASKGPNTEAFF.

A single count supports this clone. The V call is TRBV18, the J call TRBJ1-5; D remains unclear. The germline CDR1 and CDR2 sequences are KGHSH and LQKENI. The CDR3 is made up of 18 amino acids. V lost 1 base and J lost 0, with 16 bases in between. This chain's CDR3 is CASSPRRTAMDSNQPQHF. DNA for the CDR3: TGTGCCAGCTCACCACGGCGGACCGCGATGGATAGCAATCAGCCCCAGCATTTT.

This CDR3 is CASSLSGSRVEQFF. CDR3 coding DNA: TGTGCCAGCAGCTTAAGCGGGAGTAGGGTTGAGCAGTTCTTC. V gene TRBV7-2 combines with J gene TRBJ2-1; TRBD2 aligns across 8 bases. This CDR3 comprises 14 residues. Germline-derived CDR1 and CDR2 are SGHTA and FQGNSA. V lost 2 bases and J lost 9; bases outside the gene matches: 6.

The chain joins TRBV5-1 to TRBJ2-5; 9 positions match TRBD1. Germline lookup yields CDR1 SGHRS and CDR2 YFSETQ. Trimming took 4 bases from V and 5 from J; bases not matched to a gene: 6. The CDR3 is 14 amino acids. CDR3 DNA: TGCGCCAGCAGCATGGGACAGGGTGAGGAGACCCAGTACTTC. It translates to CASSMGQGEETQYF.

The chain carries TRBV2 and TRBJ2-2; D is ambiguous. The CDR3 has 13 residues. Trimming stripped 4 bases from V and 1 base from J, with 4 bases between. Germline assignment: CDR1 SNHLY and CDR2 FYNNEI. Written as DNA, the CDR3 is TGTGCCAGCAGTGGACAGAACACCGGGGAGCTGTTTTTT. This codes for CASSGQNTGELFF. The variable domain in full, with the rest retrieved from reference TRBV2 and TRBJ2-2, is EPEVTQTPSHQVTQMGQEVILRCVPISNHLYFYWYRQILGQKVEFLVSFYNNEISEKSEIFDDQFSVERPDGSNFTLKIRSTKLEDSAMYFCASSGQNTGELFFGEGSRLTVL.

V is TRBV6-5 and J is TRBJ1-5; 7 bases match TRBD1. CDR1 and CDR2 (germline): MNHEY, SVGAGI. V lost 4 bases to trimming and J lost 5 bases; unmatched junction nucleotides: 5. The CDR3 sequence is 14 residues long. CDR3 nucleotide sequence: TGTGCCAGCAGTTCGGGACAGCATTATCAGCCCCAGCATTTT. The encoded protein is CASSSGQHYQPQHF.

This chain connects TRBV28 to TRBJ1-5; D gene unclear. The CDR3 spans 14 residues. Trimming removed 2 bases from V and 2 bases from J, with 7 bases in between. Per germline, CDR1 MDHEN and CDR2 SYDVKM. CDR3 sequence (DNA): TGTGCCAGCAGTTTAGTGATGGGCAATCAGCCCCAGCATTTT. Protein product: CASSLVMGNQPQHF.

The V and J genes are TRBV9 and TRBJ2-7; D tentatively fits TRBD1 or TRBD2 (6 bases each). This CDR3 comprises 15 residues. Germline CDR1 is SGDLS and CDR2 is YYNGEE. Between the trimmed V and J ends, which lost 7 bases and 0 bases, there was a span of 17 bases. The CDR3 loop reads CASLPRGAISYEQYF. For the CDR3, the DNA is TGTGCCAGCCTACCTAGGGGGGCCATCTCCTACGAGCAGTACTTC.

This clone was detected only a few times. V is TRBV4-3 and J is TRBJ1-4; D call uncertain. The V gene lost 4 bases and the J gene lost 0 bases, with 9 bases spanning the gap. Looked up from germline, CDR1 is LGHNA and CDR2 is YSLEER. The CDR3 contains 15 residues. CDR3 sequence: CASSRMFATNEKLFF. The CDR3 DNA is TGCGCCAGCAGCCGGATGTTTGCAACTAATGAAAAACTGTTTTTT.

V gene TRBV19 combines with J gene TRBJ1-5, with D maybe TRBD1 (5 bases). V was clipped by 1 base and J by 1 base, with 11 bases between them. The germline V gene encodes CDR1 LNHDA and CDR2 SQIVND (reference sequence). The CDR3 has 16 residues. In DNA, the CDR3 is TGTGCCAGTAGTATAGTGGAGGGGCGGAGCAATCAGCCCCAGCATTTT. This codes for CASSIVEGRSNQPQHF.